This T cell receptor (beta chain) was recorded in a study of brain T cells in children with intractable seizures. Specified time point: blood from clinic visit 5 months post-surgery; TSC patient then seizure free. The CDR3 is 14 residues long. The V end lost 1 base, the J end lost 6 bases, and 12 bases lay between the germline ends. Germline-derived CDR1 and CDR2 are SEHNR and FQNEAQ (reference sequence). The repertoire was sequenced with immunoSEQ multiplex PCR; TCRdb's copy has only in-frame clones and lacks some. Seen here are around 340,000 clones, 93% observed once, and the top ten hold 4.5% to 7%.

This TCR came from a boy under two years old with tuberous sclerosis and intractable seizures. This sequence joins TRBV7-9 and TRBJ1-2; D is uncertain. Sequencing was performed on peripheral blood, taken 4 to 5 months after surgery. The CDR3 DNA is TGTGCCAGCAGCTTAGTGGATCGAGTTGATGGCTACACCTTC. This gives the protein CASSLVDRVDGYTF. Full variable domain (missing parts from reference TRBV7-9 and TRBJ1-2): DTGVSQNPRHKITKRGQNVTFRCDPISEHNRLYWYRQTLGQGPEFLTYFQNEAQLEKSRLLSDRFSAERPKGSFSTLEIQRTEQGDSAMYLCASSLVDRVDGYTFGSGTRLTVV.